The 9 T cell receptor beta chains in this list originate from one sample, sequenced in a study of cytomegalovirus exposure and HLA in healthy donors. PCR used 60 Vbeta primers and 13 Jbeta primers. Only in-frame clones appear in the TCRdb table, and some are missing; sequencing was by immunoSEQ multiplex PCR. Its listing shows under 75,000 clones. Input material: PBMCs. The receptors were sampled from a female donor in good health and CMV-seropositive.

This chain uses TRBV18 with TRBJ1-5; weak D call: TRBD1 (5 bases). The CDR3 runs to 15 residues. Germline CDR1 is KGHSH and CDR2 is LQKENI. Deletions cut 3 bases from V and 0 bases from J, with 9 bases between. CDR3 loop: CASSPGTGSNQPQHF. DNA of the CDR3: TGTGCCAGCTCACCCGGGACTGGTAGCAATCAGCCCCAGCATTTT.

The chain combines TRBV7-2 with TRBJ1-2, with 8 bases that match TRBD1. Germline CDR1 and CDR2: SGHTA and FQGNSA. The CDR3 consists of 18 residues. V trimming: 0 bases; J trimming: 8 bases; junction bases outside the gene matches: 17. The CDR3: CASSLALFTGTGAGGYTF. The DNA of the CDR3 is TGTGCCAGCAGCTTAGCGCTGTTTACGGGGACAGGCGCCGGGGGCTACACCTTC.

This rearrangement joins TRBV18 to TRBJ2-3; 7 positions match TRBD2. The junction had 10 bases not matched to a gene; V was cut back by 6 bases and J by 1 base. Germline-derived CDR1 and CDR2 are KGHSH and LQKENI. This CDR3 region has 16 residues. The CDR3 coding sequence is TGTGCCAGCTCGAACACCGGGACTACGCGCACAGATACGCAGTATTTT. Translated: CASSNTGTTRTDTQYF.

The chain couples TRBV5-6 to TRBJ1-5; possibly TRBD1 for D (5 bases). CDR1 is SGHDT and CDR2 is YYEEEE in the germline V gene. The germline V and J ends were trimmed by 6 bases and 6 bases, with 16 bases remaining between them. CDR3 length equals 14 residues. CDR3 residues: CASTWGGRVQPQHF. CDR3 in DNA: TGTGCCAGCACCTGGGGGGGGAGAGTTCAGCCCCAGCATTTT.

The chain joins TRBV2 to TRBJ2-3, with 10 bases aligning to TRBD2. CDR1 is SNHLY, CDR2 FYNNEI, per germline. The ends lost 6 bases at V and 2 bases at J; junction bases unmatched: 2. This CDR3 has 14 amino acids. The DNA for the CDR3 is TGTGCCAGCAGGGGACTAGCGCTCACAGATACGCAGTATTTT. Amino acids: CASRGLALTDTQYF.

This chain uses TRBV18 with TRBJ1-3; weak D call: TRBD1 (5 bases). With 1 base removed from V and 2 bases from J, the gap between germline ends came to 15 bases. CDR1 KGHSH and CDR2 LQKENI come from the germline V gene. The CDR3 is 17 residues long. CDR3 amino acids: CASSPLAGRGTGNTIYF. The CDR3 region has the DNA TGTGCCAGCTCACCACTAGCAGGGAGGGGAACTGGAAACACCATATATTTT. The whole variable domain, remainder taken from reference TRBV18 and TRBJ1-3, is NAGVMQNPRHLVRRRGQEARLRCSPMKGHSHVYWYRQLPEEGLKFMVYLQKENIIDESGMPKERFSAEFPKEGPSILRIQQVVRGDSAAYFCASSPLAGRGTGNTIYFGEGSWLTVV.

The chain uses TRBV7-9 and TRBJ1-2; D is unclear. Germline-derived CDR1 and CDR2 are SEHNR and FQNEAQ (reference sequence). With 1 base removed from V and 7 bases from J, the gap between germline ends came to 10 bases. This CDR3 spans 13 amino acids. CDR3 protein: CASSLEEEGGYTF. The CDR3 region has the DNA TGTGCCAGCAGCTTAGAGGAGGAAGGTGGCTACACCTTC.

The chain's CDR3 is CASSLAGTGGVGHYGYTF. The CDR3 DNA reads TGCGCCAGCAGCTTGGCAGGGACAGGGGGCGTGGGCCACTATGGCTACACCTTC. V is TRBV5-1 and J is TRBJ1-2, with 12 bases lining up with TRBD1. The germline gives CDR1 SGHRS, CDR2 YFSETQ. There are 18 residues in the CDR3. V trimming: 0 bases; J trimming: 3 bases; junction bases outside the gene matches: 9.

The chain uses TRBV28 and TRBJ1-1; D is unclear. The CDR3 runs to 15 residues. Germline V CDR1 and CDR2: MDHEN, SYDVKM. V lost 1 base, J lost 2 bases, and 11 bases lay in between. This chain's CDR3 is CASSLLVRDNTEAFF. The DNA for the CDR3 is TGTGCCAGCAGTTTATTGGTACGGGATAACACTGAAGCTTTCTTT.